A selection of T cell receptor beta chains follows, all from one sample in a study of neurological immune-mediated disorders. Via MiXCR, TCRdb re-called the 5' RACE reads, giving one row per CDR3 protein. The sample has about 65,000 distinct CDR3 sequences, over 4% seen once. The specimen was PBMCs. All receptors come from a man aged 50 or older with multiple sclerosis. Each CDR3 is given with its conserved first and last residue. D genes are given only for firm matches. Size values are once, few and many counts, or a class for expanded clones, and some rows have none.

d_call,j_call,clone_size,v_call,cdr3_nt,cdr3_aa
.,TRBJ1-5,.,TRBV5-5,TGTGCCAGCAGCAGGTACGATGGGCAGCCCCAGAATTTT,CASSRYDGQPQNF
.,TRBJ2-1,.,TRBV18,TGTGCCAGCTCACGAGGGAACCCCTACAATGAGCAGTTCTTC,CASSRGNPYNEQFF
TRBD1,TRBJ1-2,many,TRBV3-1,TGTGCCAGCAGCCAAGACTACGACAGGGGGTTCGTTGGCTACACCTTC,CASSQDYDRGFVGYTF
TRBD1,TRBJ1-2,many,TRBV20-1,TGCAGTGCTCCCAACTACATGGACAGGGCCGCTAACTATGGCTACACCTTC,CSAPNYMDRAANYGYTF
TRBD2,TRBJ2-1,few,TRBV12-5,TGTGCTAGTGGTTTGATCTCCGGGACTACGTTCTTC,CASGLISGTTFF
TRBD1,TRBJ1-2,many,TRBV20-1,TGCAGTGCTGGGGACAGACTCTATGGCTACACCTTC,CSAGDRLYGYTF
.,TRBJ1-1,.,TRBV12-3/TRBV12-4,TGTGCCAGCAGTTCCCCGGGTAAAAACACTGAAGCTTTCTTT,CASSSPGKNTEAFF
TRBD1,TRBJ1-5,many,TRBV29-1,TGCAGCGTTGGGGACAGACCGAGCAATCAGCCCCAGAATTTT,CSVGDRPSNQPQNF
TRBD2,TRBJ2-1,many,TRBV20-1,TGCAGTGCGCGACTAGCGGGTTGGAATGAGCAGTTCTTC,CSARLAGWNEQFF
TRBD2,TRBJ2-2,many,TRBV29-1,TGCAGCGTTGGCCTCCGGGGGGGGGCTAGGACCGGGGAGCTGTTTTTT,CSVGLRGGARTGELFF
.,TRBJ1-4,many,TRBV25-1,TGTGCCAGCAGGTGGGGCGAAAAACTGTTTTTT,CASRWGEKLFF
.,TRBJ2-1,many,TRBV5-1,TGCGCCAGCAGCTTGGTCCCCTCCTACAATGAGCAGTTCTTC,CASSLVPSYNEQFF
.,TRBJ2-5,.,TRBV4-3,TGCGCCAGCAGCCCAACCGGCCACCCGCAAGAGACCCAGTACTTC,CASSPTGHPQETQYF
TRBD1,TRBJ1-4,many,TRBV4-1,TGCGCCAGCAGACAAGGATGGACAGGATACACAACTAATGAAAAACTGTTTTTT,CASRQGWTGYTTNEKLFF
TRBD1,TRBJ1-1,many,TRBV4-1,TGCGCCAGCAGCCAAGGACAGGGCATGAACACTGAAGCTTTCTTT,CASSQGQGMNTEAFF
.,TRBJ2-4,many,TRBV12-3/TRBV12-4,TGTGCCAGCAGTTTCTTAGGGGTGGGCATTCAGTACTTC,CASSFLGVGIQYF
.,TRBJ1-2,many,TRBV7-8,TGTGCCAGCAGCTTAGCGTTAGGAGATGGCTACACCTTC,CASSLALGDGYTF
.,TRBJ1-1,many,TRBV7-8,TGTGCCAGCAGCTTAGGCCAGGTGAGGGCTTTCTTT,CASSLGQVRAFF
.,TRBJ1-1,many,TRBV20-1,TGCAGTGCCAGTACAACTTTTCGGAGGCACACTGAAGCTTTCTTT,CSASTTFRRHTEAFF
.,TRBJ2-3,.,TRBV20-1,TGCAGTGCGATGGGACTCGGTACGCAGTATTTT,CSAMGLGTQYF
.,TRBJ1-5,many,TRBV12-3/TRBV12-4,TGTGCCAGCAGCGGAGGAACGAGCAATCAGCCCCAGCATTTT,CASSGGTSNQPQHF
.,TRBJ1-2,many,TRBV18,TGTGCCAGCTCACCACTAGATACCTATGGCTACACCTTC,CASSPLDTYGYTF
.,TRBJ1-2,many,TRBV25-1,TGTGCCAGCAGTATGCGGGGGCCCGGAGCTAACTATGGCTACACCTTC,CASSMRGPGANYGYTF
TRBD1,TRBJ1-6,many,TRBV7-6,TGTGCCAGCAGCTTCGATATAGACAGGGGCGCGGGGGTCTATAATTCACCCCTCCACTTT,CASSFDIDRGAGVYNSPLHF
.,TRBJ2-3,.,TRBV5-1,TGCGCCAGCAGCTTGGCTGGGGGTAAGATAGATACGCAGTATTTT,CASSLAGGKIDTQYF
.,TRBJ1-1,many,TRBV5-1,TGCGCCAGCAGCTTCCAGGGTGGGGGGAACACTGAAGCTTTCTTT,CASSFQGGGNTEAFF
.,TRBJ1-1,.,TRBV11-2,TGTGCCAGCAGCTTTTCGGCAACGATGAACACTGAAGCTTTCTTT,CASSFSATMNTEAFF
.,TRBJ2-7,many,TRBV5-1,TGCGCCAGCAGCTCCCAGGGTGCCGGCTACGAGCAGTACTTC,CASSSQGAGYEQYF
.,TRBJ1-1,many,TRBV18,TGTGCCAGCTCACCACGGGGGAGTGACAGAGTTGAAGCTTTCTTT,CASSPRGSDRVEAFF
TRBD2,TRBJ2-3,many,TRBV7-6,TGTGCCAGCAGCACTTGGACTAGCGGGGGTACAGATACGCAGTATTTT,CASSTWTSGGTDTQYF
.,TRBJ2-1,many,TRBV6-5,TGTGCCAGCAGTTACGGTGGGGGCGGATACAATGAGCAGTTCTTC,CASSYGGGGYNEQFF
.,TRBJ1-1,many,TRBV6-5,TGTGCCAGCAGTTACGGACAATTGAACACTGAAGCTTTCTTT,CASSYGQLNTEAFF
TRBD1,TRBJ1-1,many,TRBV10-2,TGCGCCAGCAGCAGGACAGGGGATGAAGCTTTCTTT,CASSRTGDEAFF
.,TRBJ1-5,many,TRBV6-5,TGTGCCAGCAGTTACGGACAGAACAATCAGCCCCAGCATTTT,CASSYGQNNQPQHF
TRBD1,TRBJ1-2,many,TRBV5-1,TGCGCCAGCAGCTCGATACTCGGGACAGACTATGGCTACACCTTC,CASSSILGTDYGYTF
TRBD1,TRBJ2-3,many,TRBV7-2,TGTGCCAGCAGAACAACCGGGACAGGCCCCACAGATACGCAGTATTTT,CASRTTGTGPTDTQYF
.,TRBJ1-6,many,TRBV5-6,TGTGCCAGCAGCGGGGAGGGATCACCCCTCCACTTT,CASSGEGSPLHF
.,TRBJ1-1,many,TRBV20-1,TGCAGTGCTAGATGGGGGGCACACACTGAAGCTTTCTTT,CSARWGAHTEAFF
.,TRBJ1-1,many,TRBV5-6,TGTGCCAGCAGTAAGACAGGTAGCGGTGCTGAAGCTTTCTTT,CASSKTGSGAEAFF
.,TRBJ1-1,many,TRBV7-8,TGTGCCAGCAGCTTAGGAGCACAGGTAATCACTGAAGCTTTCTTT,CASSLGAQVITEAFF
.,TRBJ2-5,many,TRBV7-2,TGTGCCAGCAGCTCAGACATCGGAAGAGCTAGGCGGACCCAGTACTTC,CASSSDIGRARRTQYF